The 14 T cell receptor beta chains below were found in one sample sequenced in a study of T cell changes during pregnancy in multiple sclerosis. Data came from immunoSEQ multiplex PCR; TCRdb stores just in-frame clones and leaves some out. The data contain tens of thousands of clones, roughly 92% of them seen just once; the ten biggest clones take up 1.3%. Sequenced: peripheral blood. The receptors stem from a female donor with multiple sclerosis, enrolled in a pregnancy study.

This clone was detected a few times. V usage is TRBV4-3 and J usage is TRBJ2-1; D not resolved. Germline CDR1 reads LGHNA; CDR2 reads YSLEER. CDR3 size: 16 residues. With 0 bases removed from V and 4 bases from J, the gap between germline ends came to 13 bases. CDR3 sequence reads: CASSQDLGGVYNEQFF. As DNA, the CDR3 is TGCGCCAGCAGCCAAGATCTTGGTGGGGTTTACAATGAGCAGTTCTTC.

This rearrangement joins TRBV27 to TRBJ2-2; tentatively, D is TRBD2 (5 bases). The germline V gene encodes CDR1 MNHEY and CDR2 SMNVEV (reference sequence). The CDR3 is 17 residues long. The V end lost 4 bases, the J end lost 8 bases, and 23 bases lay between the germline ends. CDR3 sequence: CASSSPALVPVAGELFF. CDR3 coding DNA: TGTGCCAGCAGTTCTCCCGCACTAGTGCCGGTTGCAGGGGAGCTGTTTTTT.

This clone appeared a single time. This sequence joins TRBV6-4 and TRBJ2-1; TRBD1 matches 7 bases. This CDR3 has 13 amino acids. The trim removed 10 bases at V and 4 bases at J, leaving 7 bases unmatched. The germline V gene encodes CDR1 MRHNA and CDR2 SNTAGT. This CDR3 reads CATGDSQYNEQFF. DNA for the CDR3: TGTGCCACCGGGGACAGCCAGTACAATGAGCAGTTCTTC.

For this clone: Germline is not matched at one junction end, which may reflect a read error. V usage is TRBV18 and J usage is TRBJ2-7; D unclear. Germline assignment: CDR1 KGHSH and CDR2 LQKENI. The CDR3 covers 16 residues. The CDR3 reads CASSPRVSLIYDEQYF. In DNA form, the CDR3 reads TGTGCCAGCTCCCCACGGGTCAGCCTAATTTACGACGAGCAGTACTTC.

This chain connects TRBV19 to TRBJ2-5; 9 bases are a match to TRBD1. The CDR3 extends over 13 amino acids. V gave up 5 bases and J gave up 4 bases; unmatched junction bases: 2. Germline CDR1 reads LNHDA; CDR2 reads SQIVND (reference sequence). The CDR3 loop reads CASSPTGGETQYF. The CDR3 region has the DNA TGTGCCAGTAGTCCGACAGGGGGAGAGACCCAGTACTTC. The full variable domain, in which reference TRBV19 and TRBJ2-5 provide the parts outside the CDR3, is DGGITQSPKYLFRKEGQNVTLSCEQNLNHDAMYWYRQDPGQGLRLIYYSQIVNDFQKGDIAEGYSVSREKKESFPLTVTSAQKNPTAFYLCASSPTGGETQYFGPGTRLLVL.

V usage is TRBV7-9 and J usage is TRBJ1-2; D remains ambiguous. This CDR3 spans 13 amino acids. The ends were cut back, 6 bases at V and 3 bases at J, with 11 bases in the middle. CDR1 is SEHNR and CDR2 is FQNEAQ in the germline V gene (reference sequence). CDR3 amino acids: CASRKESDYGYTF. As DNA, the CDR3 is TGTGCCAGCAGGAAGGAGAGCGACTATGGCTACACCTTC.

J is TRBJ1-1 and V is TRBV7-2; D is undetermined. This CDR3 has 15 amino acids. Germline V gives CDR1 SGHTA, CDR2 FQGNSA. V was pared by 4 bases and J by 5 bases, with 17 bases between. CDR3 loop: CASSWKLLRGTEAFF. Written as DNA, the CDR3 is TGTGCCAGCAGCTGGAAACTCCTACGGGGAACTGAAGCTTTCTTT.

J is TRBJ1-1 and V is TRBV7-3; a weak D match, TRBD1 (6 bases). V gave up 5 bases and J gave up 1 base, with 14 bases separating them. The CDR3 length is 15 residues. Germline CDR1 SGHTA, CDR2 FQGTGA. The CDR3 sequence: CASSPLGGANTEAFF. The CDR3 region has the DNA TGTGCCAGCAGCCCCCTTGGGGGGGCGAACACTGAAGCTTTCTTT.

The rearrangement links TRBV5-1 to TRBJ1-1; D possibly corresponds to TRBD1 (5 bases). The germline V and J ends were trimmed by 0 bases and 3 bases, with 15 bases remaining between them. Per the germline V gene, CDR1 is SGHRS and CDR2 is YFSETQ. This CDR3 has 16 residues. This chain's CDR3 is CASSLAGRVVDTEAFF. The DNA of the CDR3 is TGCGCCAGCAGCTTGGCCGGCAGGGTTGTCGACACTGAAGCTTTCTTT. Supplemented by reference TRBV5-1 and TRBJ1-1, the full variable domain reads KAGVTQTPRYLIKTRGQQVTLSCSPISGHRSVSWYQQTPGQGLQFLFEYFSETQRNKGNFPGRFSGRQFSNSRSEMNVSTLELGDSALYLCASSLAGRVVDTEAFFGQGTRLTVV.

In DNA form, the CDR3 reads TGCGCCAGCAGCCAACCGCCGGGACACAACATAACTAACTATGGCTACACCTTC. It codes for CASSQPPGHNITNYGYTF. The gene calls are TRBV4-1 and TRBJ1-2; weak D call: TRBD1 (6 bases). The V and J ends lost 2 bases and 0 bases respectively, with 19 bases between them. There are 18 residues in the CDR3. Germline values: CDR1 MGHRA, CDR2 YSYEKL.

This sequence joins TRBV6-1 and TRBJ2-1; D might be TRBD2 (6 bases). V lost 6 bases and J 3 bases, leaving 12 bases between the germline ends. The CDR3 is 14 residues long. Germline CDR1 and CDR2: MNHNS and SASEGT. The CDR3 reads CASSDSGYYNEQFF. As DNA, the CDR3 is TGTGCCAGCAGCGACAGCGGGTACTACAATGAGCAGTTCTTC.

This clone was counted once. CDR3 loop: CASSSPGHDTEAFF. CDR3 DNA sequence: TGTGCCAGCAGTTCTCCGGGACACGACACTGAAGCTTTCTTT. The gene calls are TRBV28 and TRBJ1-1, with a tentative D call TRBD1 (6 bases). From germline, CDR1 is MDHEN and CDR2 SYDVKM. CDR3 length: 14 residues. The V and J ends lost 4 bases and 3 bases respectively, with 12 bases between them.

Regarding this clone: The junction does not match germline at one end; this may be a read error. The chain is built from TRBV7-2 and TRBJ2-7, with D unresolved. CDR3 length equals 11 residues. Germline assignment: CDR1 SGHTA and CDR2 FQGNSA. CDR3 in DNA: TGTGCCAGCACCTTAACCTACGAGCAGTACTTC. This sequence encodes CASTLTYEQYF.

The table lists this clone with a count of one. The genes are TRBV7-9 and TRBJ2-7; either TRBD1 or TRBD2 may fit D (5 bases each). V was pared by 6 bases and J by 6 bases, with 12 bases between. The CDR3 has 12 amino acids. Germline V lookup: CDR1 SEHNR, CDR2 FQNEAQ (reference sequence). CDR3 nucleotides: TGTGCCAGCAGTCATGGGACCCTCGAGCAGTACTTC. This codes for CASSHGTLEQYF.